A selection of T cell receptor beta chains follows, all from one sample in a study of T cell repertoires in cytomegalovirus infection. One entry per CDR3 protein results from TCRdb running MiXCR on the reads. Among around 330,000 distinct CDR3 sequences, around a sixth were seen once, and the ten largest hold around 12%. Sequencing was carried out using PBMCs. These receptors came from a human donor in good health (CMV status not recorded). Some clones in this sample may be carry-over from other donors' samples. Each CDR3 is given with its conserved first and last residue. Expanded clones are given a class, and other clones once, few, many or no size at all.

>TRBV20-1|13|TRBJ2-7|.
CSALRDPSGEQYF
>TRBV27|13|TRBJ1-5|.
CASSKHSNQPQHF
>TRBV20-1|14|TRBJ1-5|.
CSAHGVGSNQPQHF
>TRBV7-2|16|TRBJ2-7|many
CASSKGNTGGSYEQYF
>TRBV20-1|16|TRBJ2-1|.
CSARDGTRLSYNEQFF
>TRBV5-6|12|TRBJ2-4|few
CASSWDKNIQYF
>TRBV27|17|TRBJ1-2|.
CASSLTEGAGWYYGYTF
>TRBV5-4|19|TRBJ2-3|many
CASSLRLAGGAFSTDTQYF
>TRBV10-3|12|TRBJ2-7|many
CAISESGVEQYF
>TRBV6-2/TRBV6-3|15|TRBJ1-2|few
CASSHGTNDGDGYTF
>TRBV4-3|16|TRBJ1-1|few
CASSPDLHRTGTEAFF
>TRBV11-2|20|TRBJ2-3|.
CASSPAVGTEVRAALDTQYF
>TRBV7-9|16|TRBJ2-6|many
CASRELQLSGANVLTF
>TRBV5-6|16|TRBJ2-5|.
CASSGTGSLVFQTQYF